The rows below give T cell receptor beta chains drawn from one sample of a study of blood T cell repertoires in COVID-19. The table came from immunoSEQ multiplex PCR; TCRdb's copy has only in-frame clones and leaves some out. Of roughly 300,000 clones listed, more than 75% are singletons. Sequencing was carried out using peripheral blood. These receptors originate from a woman aged 45-65 years who had recovered from COVID-19. Both conserved end residues are part of each CDR3. Fields, in order: clone size, D gene, V gene, J gene, CDR3 length, CDR3 DNA, CDR3 protein. The D gene is left open where the match is weak. Not all rows give a size; the values are once, few, many and, for expanded clones, a class.

abundance: -
d_gene: -
v_gene: TRBV6-2/TRBV6-3
j_gene: TRBJ1-5
len: 15
CDR3nt: TGTGCCAGCAGTTACTCGAGTTCAGGGCGTCAGCCCCAGCATTTT
CDR3aa: CASSYSSSGRQPQHF

abundance: -
d_gene: -
v_gene: TRBV11-2
j_gene: TRBJ2-7
len: 16
CDR3nt: TGTGCCAGCAGCCATTGGACTGAGCTCGTTTCCTACGAGCAGTACTTC
CDR3aa: CASSHWTELVSYEQYF

abundance: -
d_gene: -
v_gene: TRBV11-3
j_gene: TRBJ2-2
len: 15
CDR3nt: TGTGCCAGCAGCTTTTCGGGAGCGGGCACCGGGGAGCTGTTTTTT
CDR3aa: CASSFSGAGTGELFF

abundance: -
d_gene: -
v_gene: TRBV10-3
j_gene: TRBJ2-1
len: 16
CDR3nt: TGTGCCATCAGTGAGTCGGGCAGGGCCTCTTTCAATGAGCAGTTCTTC
CDR3aa: CAISESGRASFNEQFF

abundance: -
d_gene: -
v_gene: TRBV5-1
j_gene: TRBJ2-1
len: 14
CDR3nt: TGCGCCAGCAGCTTGGGGACTACCAGGAGTGAGCAGTTCTTC
CDR3aa: CASSLGTTRSEQFF

abundance: -
d_gene: TRBD2
v_gene: TRBV4-2
j_gene: TRBJ2-7
len: 15
CDR3nt: TGTGCCAGCAGCCAAGAGCAGGGAGGGCCCTACGAGCAGTACTTC
CDR3aa: CASSQEQGGPYEQYF

abundance: -
d_gene: -
v_gene: TRBV6-5
j_gene: TRBJ1-1
len: 11
CDR3nt: TGTGCCAGCAGTTCCCAACATTGGGCTTTCTTT
CDR3aa: CASSSQHWAFF

abundance: -
d_gene: -
v_gene: TRBV30
j_gene: TRBJ1-1
len: 13
CDR3nt: TGTGCCTGGAATACAATGTCTAACACTGAAGCTTTCTTT
CDR3aa: CAWNTMSNTEAFF

abundance: -
d_gene: TRBD1
v_gene: TRBV9
j_gene: TRBJ1-2
len: 15
CDR3nt: TGTGCCAGCAGCCAGGGGGTCACGGTGAACTATGGCTACACCTTC
CDR3aa: CASSQGVTVNYGYTF

abundance: -
d_gene: TRBD2
v_gene: TRBV28
j_gene: TRBJ2-7
len: 14
CDR3nt: TGTGCCAGCAGTTTACGGGGGGGGAACTACGAGCAGTACTTC
CDR3aa: CASSLRGGNYEQYF

abundance: -
d_gene: TRBD2
v_gene: TRBV2
j_gene: TRBJ2-3
len: 14
CDR3nt: TGTGCCAGCAGTCTAGCGGGAGTCTCAGATACGCAGTATTTT
CDR3aa: CASSLAGVSDTQYF

abundance: -
d_gene: TRBD1
v_gene: TRBV29-1
j_gene: TRBJ1-2
len: 14
CDR3nt: TGCAGCGTTCACGAGGGGGCTAGTACTAGAGGCTACACCTTC
CDR3aa: CSVHEGASTRGYTF

abundance: -
d_gene: TRBD1
v_gene: TRBV30
j_gene: TRBJ2-7
len: 14
CDR3nt: TGTGCCTGGAGTAGGACAGGGCGGGGATACGAGCAGTACTTC
CDR3aa: CAWSRTGRGYEQYF

abundance: -
d_gene: -
v_gene: TRBV4-3
j_gene: TRBJ2-7
len: 14
CDR3nt: TGCGCCAGCAGCCCCAATCTGGGAGACTACGAGCAGTACTTC
CDR3aa: CASSPNLGDYEQYF

abundance: -
d_gene: -
v_gene: TRBV7-2
j_gene: TRBJ2-1
len: 14
CDR3nt: TGTGCCAGCAGCTTTGGAGGAACTTACAATGAGCAGTTCTTC
CDR3aa: CASSFGGTYNEQFF

abundance: -
d_gene: -
v_gene: TRBV1
j_gene: TRBJ1-5
len: 15
CDR3nt: TGCACCAGCAGCTATTCGGACAGGAGGGCGACGCCCCAGCATTTT
CDR3aa: CTSSYSDRRATPQHF

abundance: -
d_gene: TRBD1
v_gene: TRBV11-3
j_gene: TRBJ2-5
len: 13
CDR3nt: TGTGCCAGCAGCTCCGGGACAGATAAGACCCAGTACTTC
CDR3aa: CASSSGTDKTQYF

abundance: -
d_gene: -
v_gene: TRBV5-1
j_gene: TRBJ2-5
len: 13
CDR3nt: TGCGCCAGCAGTCGAGGAATACAAGAGACCCAGTACTTC
CDR3aa: CASSRGIQETQYF

abundance: few
d_gene: TRBD2
v_gene: TRBV27
j_gene: TRBJ2-1
len: 19
CDR3nt: TGTGCCAGCAGTCCGATCGGGCTAGCGGGAGTTAGCTCCTACAATGAGCAGTTCTTC
CDR3aa: CASSPIGLAGVSSYNEQFF

abundance: -
d_gene: -
v_gene: TRBV12-3/TRBV12-4
j_gene: TRBJ1-4
len: 13
CDR3nt: TGTGCCAGCAAAGCAGGCGCTCGCGAAAAACTGTTTTTT
CDR3aa: CASKAGAREKLFF

abundance: -
d_gene: -
v_gene: TRBV29-1
j_gene: TRBJ2-3
len: 16
CDR3nt: TGCAGCGTTGAAGATCTCCGACAGATGAACACAGATACGCAGTATTTT
CDR3aa: CSVEDLRQMNTDTQYF

abundance: -
d_gene: -
v_gene: TRBV11-2
j_gene: TRBJ2-7
len: 14
CDR3nt: TGTGCCAGCAGCTTAGATGCCGGGATCTACGAGCAGTACTTC
CDR3aa: CASSLDAGIYEQYF

abundance: -
d_gene: TRBD2
v_gene: TRBV6-2/TRBV6-3
j_gene: TRBJ2-3
len: 15
CDR3nt: TGTGCCAGCGGCCCGGGACTAGATTACACAGATACGCAGTATTTT
CDR3aa: CASGPGLDYTDTQYF

abundance: -
d_gene: TRBD2
v_gene: TRBV2
j_gene: TRBJ2-4
len: 14
CDR3nt: TGTGCCAGCAGTGGGACTAGCGTGACGCACATTCAGTACTTC
CDR3aa: CASSGTSVTHIQYF

abundance: few
d_gene: -
v_gene: TRBV10-3
j_gene: TRBJ2-1
len: 12
CDR3nt: TGTGCCATCAAATCCTCCCCTAATGAGCAGTTCTTC
CDR3aa: CAIKSSPNEQFF

abundance: -
d_gene: TRBD1
v_gene: TRBV7-8
j_gene: TRBJ1-2
len: 14
CDR3nt: TGTGCCAGCAGTTCCGGGACAGGGTCCTATGGCTACACCTTC
CDR3aa: CASSSGTGSYGYTF

abundance: -
d_gene: TRBD2
v_gene: TRBV28
j_gene: TRBJ2-1
len: 14
CDR3nt: TGTGCCAGCAGTTTGCTCCTAGCGGGAGTTGGGCAGTTCTTC
CDR3aa: CASSLLLAGVGQFF

abundance: -
d_gene: -
v_gene: TRBV27
j_gene: TRBJ2-1
len: 14
CDR3nt: TGTGCCAGCAGGATGGACAGCTCCTACAATGAGCAGTTCTTC
CDR3aa: CASRMDSSYNEQFF

abundance: -
d_gene: -
v_gene: TRBV5-6
j_gene: TRBJ2-3
len: 15
CDR3nt: TGTGCCAGCAGCTTTGGGCAGGGAAACACAGATACGCAGTATTTT
CDR3aa: CASSFGQGNTDTQYF